This TCR beta chain was identified in a study of vaccination effects on CD4 cells after COVID-19 (dated by TCRdb to 2021 to 2024). Concerning the study at large: Each participant received two doses of an mRNA SARS-CoV-2 vaccine, either BNT162b2 or mRNA-1273. In both COVID-19 convalescent patients and infection-naive vaccine recipients, the study compared SARS-CoV-2 spike-specific CD4+ TCR repertoires from before mRNA vaccination with those from after it. The full study included fewer than eleven COVID-19 convalescent patients and several SARS-CoV-2-naive healthy vaccine recipients. Cultures from other donors in the study were sequenced with the Oncomine TCR Beta short-read assay on an Illumina iSeq 100. What the research found in general, with its limitations: Only a small number of convalescent patients were included, and no early post-infection timepoints were available, which limited the study. In healthy vaccine recipients, vaccine-induced clones were almost all SARS-CoV-2 mono-reactive, with only 1 of 255 cross-reactive with common cold coronaviruses. Both infection-induced and vaccine-induced clones contracted markedly at late post-vaccination timepoints, which is consistent with waning T cell responses.

In the case of this clone: It has no known antigen specificity. No base quality information exists; no much larger clone differs at one position.

Library construction relied on the immunoSEQ multiplex PCR assay. DNA from the cultured and isolated CD4+ T cells underwent TCR beta CDR3 sequencing. Concerning the study's data processing: Non-productive TCR sequences were discarded, and reads were trimmed to the CDR3 region, with only CDR3s of 7 or more amino acids retained. The MANAFEST web app was used to pick out antigen-specific clonotypes by comparing their expansion in peptide wells with that in reference cultures. To count as positive, a clone had to show expansion at FDR<0.05 compared with the reference and with all other wells, an odds ratio above 5, and a frequency above 0.1% in two replicate wells. A clonotype was called cross-reactive if it was significantly expanded both in SARS-CoV-2 spike wells and in at least one common cold coronavirus spike condition. CDR3 similarity was assessed by Levenshtein distance using the stringdist R package, and unrooted trees were constructed with ape in R 3.6.1. TCRdb stores this immuneACCESS table with in-frame sequences only. Part of the clones is absent; in the studies checked, under half of the shortfall reflects unresolved V genes, and no reason is known for the rest. The V and J calls and the clone size are those of that table, but D and trimming were determined from the DNA. Recorded for this sample are 55,000 to 65,000 clones; around 81% of them occurred a single time. The top ten clones comprise more than 2% of the sample.

To identify antigen-specific CD4+ T cell clonotypes by their expansion, the ViraFEST assay first stimulated PBMC with viral peptide pools and then applied TCR sequencing. After approximately 11 days of culture, CD4+ T cells were isolated with the EasySep CD4+ T cell isolation kit. Negative nucleocapsid antibody results before and after vaccination confirmed that the healthy vaccine recipients had no prior SARS-CoV-2 infection. Some 1.9 million PBMC per well were cultured with approximately 10 ug/ml peptides in IMDM containing roughly 5% human AB serum, approximately 10 IU/ml IL-2 and gentamicin. Half of the culture medium was replaced with fresh IL-2-containing medium on days 3 and 7. Each peptide stimulation condition was cultured in triplicate wells unless otherwise noted. Using Ficoll-Paque Plus gradient centrifugation, PBMC were separated from whole blood and then either used fresh or cryopreserved at -140C. Overlapping peptide pools spanned the spike proteins of SARS-CoV-2 and the common cold coronaviruses HCoV-NL63, HCoV-OC43 and HCoV-229E. Genomic DNA was extracted from cultured CD4+ T cells with the QIAamp micro DNA kit.

Measured from the cysteine to the phenylalanine, the CDR3 is 14 residues long. Left in the record is the CDR3 DNA by itself, 42 bases read in frame from the first base. V is clipped by 2 bases and J by 7 bases, and the sequence between their germline boundaries is 12 bases long. CDR1 and CDR2 were assigned from the germline V gene as KGHSH and LQKENI. This material consisted of CD4+ T cells from PBMCs cultured with HCoV-229E spike peptides, taken before COVID-19 vaccination. The sample's cell subset or site, from its label and the paper: HCoV-229E spike overlapping peptide pool stimulation. The TCR was taken from a human donor who received a COVID-19 vaccine. The chain is assembled from TRBV18 and TRBJ2-1, with the D gene too uncertain to name. In nucleotides, the sequence is TGTGCCAGCTCACCAAGTCAAGGAAAGAATGAGCAGTTCTTC. Its protein is CASSPSQGKNEQFF.